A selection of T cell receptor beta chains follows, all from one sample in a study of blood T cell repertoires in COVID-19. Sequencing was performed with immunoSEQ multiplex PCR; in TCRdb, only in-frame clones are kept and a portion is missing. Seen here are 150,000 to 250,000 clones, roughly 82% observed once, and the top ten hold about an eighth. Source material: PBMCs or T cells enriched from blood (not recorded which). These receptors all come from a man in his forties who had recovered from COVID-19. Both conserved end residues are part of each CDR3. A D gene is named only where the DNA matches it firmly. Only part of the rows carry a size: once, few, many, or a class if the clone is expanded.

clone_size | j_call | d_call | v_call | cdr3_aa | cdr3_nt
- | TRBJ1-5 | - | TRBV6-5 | CASRGATTYQPQHF | TGTGCCAGCAGGGGAGCCACCACTTATCAGCCCCAGCATTTT
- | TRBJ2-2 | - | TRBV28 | CASSSGTLTGELFF | TGTGCCAGCAGTTCCGGGACTCTAACCGGGGAGCTGTTTTTT
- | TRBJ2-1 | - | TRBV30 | CAWRLGDEQFF | TGTGCCTGGAGACTAGGCGATGAGCAGTTCTTC
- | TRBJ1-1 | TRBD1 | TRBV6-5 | CASRMDRDHTEAFF | TGTGCCAGCAGGATGGACAGGGATCACACTGAAGCTTTCTTT
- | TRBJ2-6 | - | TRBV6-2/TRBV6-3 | CASSYSSPGGPGANVLTF | TGTGCCAGCAGTTACTCGTCCCCAGGGGGGCCTGGGGCCAACGTCCTGACTTTC
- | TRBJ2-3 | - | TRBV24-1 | CATSDSITSNTQYF | TGTGCCACCAGTGATTCCATCACTAGTAATACGCAGTATTTT
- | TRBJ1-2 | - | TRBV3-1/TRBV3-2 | CASSQEDRLYGYTF | TGTGCCAGCAGCCAAGAGGACAGACTATATGGCTACACCTTC
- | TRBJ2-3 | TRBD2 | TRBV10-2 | CASSSTSGRTDTQYF | TGCGCCAGCAGTTCGACTAGCGGGAGGACAGATACGCAGTATTTT
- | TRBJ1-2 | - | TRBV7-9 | CASSSGLSSNYGYTF | TGTGCCAGCAGCTCGGGACTTTCGTCTAACTATGGCTACACCTTC
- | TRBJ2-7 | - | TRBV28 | CASSYGQSSYEQYF | TGTGCCAGCAGTTATGGACAGTCCTCCTACGAGCAGTACTTC
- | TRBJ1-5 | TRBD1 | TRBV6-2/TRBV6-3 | CASSTGQYSNQPQHF | TGTGCCAGCAGCACGGGACAGTATAGCAATCAGCCCCAGCATTTT
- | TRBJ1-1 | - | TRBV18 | CASSPLPRGASNTEAFF | TGTGCCAGCTCACCCTTACCCCGGGGGGCCTCGAACACTGAAGCTTTCTTT
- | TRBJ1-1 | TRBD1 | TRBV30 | CAWDLRGTGRSEAFF | TGTGCCTGGGATTTGAGAGGGACAGGGAGATCTGAAGCTTTCTTT
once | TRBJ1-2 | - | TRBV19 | CASSPPPMTPSVF | TGTGCCAGTAGTCCCCCCCCGATGACACCTTCAGTCTTC
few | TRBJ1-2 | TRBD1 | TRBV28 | CASSSPGGGGYTF | TGTGCCAGCAGTTCTCCAGGGGGCGGTGGCTACACCTTC
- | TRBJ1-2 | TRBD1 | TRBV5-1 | CASSQRTGSNYGYTF | TGCGCCAGCAGCCAGCGGACAGGATCTAACTATGGCTACACCTTC
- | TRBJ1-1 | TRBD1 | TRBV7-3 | CASSSRSTGDTEAFF | TGTGCCAGCAGCTCCCGGTCGACAGGGGACACTGAAGCTTTCTTT
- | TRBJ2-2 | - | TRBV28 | CAAGKRELFF | TGTGCCGCCGGGAAGAGGGAGCTGTTTTTT
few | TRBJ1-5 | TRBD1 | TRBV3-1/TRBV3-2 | CASSQADRGNNQPQHF | TGTGCCAGCAGCCAAGCCGACAGGGGCAACAATCAGCCCCAGCATTTT
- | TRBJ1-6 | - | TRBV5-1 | CASSLQLAGANSPLHF | TGCGCCAGCAGCTTGCAGTTAGCAGGGGCTAATTCACCCCTCCACTTT
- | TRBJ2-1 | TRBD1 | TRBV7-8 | CASSLGWGQGELNEQFF | TGTGCCAGCAGCTTAGGGTGGGGACAGGGGGAATTGAATGAGCAGTTCTTC
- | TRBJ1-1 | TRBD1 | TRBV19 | CASSIGSQGATEAFF | TGTGCCAGTAGTATAGGTTCACAGGGGGCCACTGAAGCTTTCTTT
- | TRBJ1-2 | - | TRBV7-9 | CASSLGGFYGYTF | TGTGCCAGCAGCTTAGGCGGGTTCTATGGCTACACCTTC
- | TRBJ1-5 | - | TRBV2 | CASSEARRSVNQPQHF | TGTGCCAGCAGTGAAGCCAGGAGGAGTGTCAATCAGCCCCAGCATTTT
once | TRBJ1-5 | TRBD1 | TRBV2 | CASSRDRDQPQHF | TGTGCCAGCTCCCGGGACAGAGATCAGCCCCAGCATTTT
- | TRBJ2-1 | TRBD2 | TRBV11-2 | CASSWGTSGSRNEQFF | TGTGCCAGCAGCTGGGGTACTAGCGGGAGTCGGAATGAGCAGTTCTTC
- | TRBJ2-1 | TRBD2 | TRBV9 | CASSASAGGPYNEQFF | TGTGCCAGCAGCGCATCAGCGGGAGGGCCTTACAATGAGCAGTTCTTC
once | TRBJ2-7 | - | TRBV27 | CATGLYEQYF | TGTGCCACCGGACTCTACGAGCAGTACTTC
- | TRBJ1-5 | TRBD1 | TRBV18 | CASSPGKTGGQPQHF | TGTGCCAGCTCACCCGGAAAAACAGGGGGACAGCCCCAGCATTTT
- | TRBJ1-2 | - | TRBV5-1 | CASSLGQTQNYGYTF | TGCGCCAGCAGCTTGGGACAGACGCAAAACTATGGCTACACCTTC
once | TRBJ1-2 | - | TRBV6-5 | CASRSTGKYGYTF | TGTGCCAGCAGGTCTACAGGGAAGTATGGCTACACCTTC
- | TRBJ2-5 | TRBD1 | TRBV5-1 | CASSLRTGWEETQYF | TGCGCCAGCAGCTTGCGGACAGGGTGGGAAGAGACCCAGTACTTC
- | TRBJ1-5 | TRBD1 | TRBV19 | CASRDSKNSNQPQHF | TGTGCCAGTCGGGACAGCAAAAATAGCAATCAGCCCCAGCATTTT
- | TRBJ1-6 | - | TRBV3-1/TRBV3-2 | CASSQDNRAASPLHF | TGTGCCAGCAGCCAAGATAACAGGGCGGCTTCACCCCTCCACTTT
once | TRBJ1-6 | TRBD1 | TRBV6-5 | CASSYSDRVESPLHF | TGTGCCAGCAGTTACTCGGACAGGGTAGAATCACCCCTCCACTTT
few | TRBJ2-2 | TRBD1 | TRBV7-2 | CASSLGQGVSGELFF | TGTGCCAGCAGCTTAGGGCAGGGGGTGAGCGGGGAGCTGTTTTTT
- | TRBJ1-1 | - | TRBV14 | CASSQDDRRGFF | TGTGCCAGCAGCCAAGATGATAGAAGAGGTTTCTTT
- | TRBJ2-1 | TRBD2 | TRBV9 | CASSVSASGRIEQFF | TGTGCCAGCAGCGTATCGGCTAGCGGGAGAATTGAGCAGTTCTTC
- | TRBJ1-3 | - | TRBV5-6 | CASSYPETGNTIYF | TGTGCCAGCAGCTACCCCGAGACTGGAAACACCATATATTTT
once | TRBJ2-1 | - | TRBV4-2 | CASSLDWSSYNEQFF | TGTGCCAGCAGCCTTGATTGGAGCTCCTACAATGAGCAGTTCTTC